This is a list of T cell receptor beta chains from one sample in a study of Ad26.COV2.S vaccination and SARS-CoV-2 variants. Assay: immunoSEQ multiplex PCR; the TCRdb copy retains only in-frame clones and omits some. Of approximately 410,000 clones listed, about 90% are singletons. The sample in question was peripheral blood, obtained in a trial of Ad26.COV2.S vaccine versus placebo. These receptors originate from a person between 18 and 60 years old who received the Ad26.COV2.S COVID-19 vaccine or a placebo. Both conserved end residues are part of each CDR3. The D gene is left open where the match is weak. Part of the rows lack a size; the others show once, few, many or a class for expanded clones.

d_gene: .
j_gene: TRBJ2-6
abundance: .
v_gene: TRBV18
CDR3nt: TGTGCCAGCTCACCAACAATAACAGGGAACTCTGGGGCCAACGTCCTGACTTTC
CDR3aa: CASSPTITGNSGANVLTF

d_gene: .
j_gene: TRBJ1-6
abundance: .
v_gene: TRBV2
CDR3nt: TGTGCCAGCAGTGATTCAAGGACTCCTTATAATTCACCCCTCCACTTT
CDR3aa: CASSDSRTPYNSPLHF

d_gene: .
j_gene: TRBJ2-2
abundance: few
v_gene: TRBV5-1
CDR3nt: TGCGCCAGCAGCTTGGGACAGCAGAACACCGGGGAGCTGTTTTTT
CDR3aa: CASSLGQQNTGELFF

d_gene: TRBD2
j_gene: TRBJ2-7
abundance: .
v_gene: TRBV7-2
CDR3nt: TGTGCCAGCAGCTCTACCTGGACTAGCGGTTACGATACCTACGAGCAGTACTTC
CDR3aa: CASSSTWTSGYDTYEQYF

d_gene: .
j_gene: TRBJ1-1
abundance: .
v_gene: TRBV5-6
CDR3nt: TGTGCCAGCAGCTGGTTAGGTCAGGGCGAAAACACTGAAGCTTTCTTT
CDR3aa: CASSWLGQGENTEAFF

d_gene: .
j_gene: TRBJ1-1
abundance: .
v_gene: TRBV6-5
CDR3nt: TGTGCCAGCAGTCGGGTACCTGAAGCTTTCTTT
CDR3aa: CASSRVPEAFF

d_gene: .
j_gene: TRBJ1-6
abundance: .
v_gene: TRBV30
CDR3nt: TGTGCCTGGAGTGCCACAGAATCGAGCTCCTATAATTCACCCCTCCACTTT
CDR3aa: CAWSATESSSYNSPLHF

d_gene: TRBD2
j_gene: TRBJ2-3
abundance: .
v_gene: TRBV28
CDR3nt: TGTGCCAGCAGTGGCGCCCTGACTAGCGGGGGGGCAAAAGATACGCAGTATTTT
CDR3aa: CASSGALTSGGAKDTQYF

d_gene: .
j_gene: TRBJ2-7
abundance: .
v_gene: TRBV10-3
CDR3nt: TGTGCCATCAGTGAGCAGGAGGGGCCTCCTTACGAGCAGTACTTC
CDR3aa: CAISEQEGPPYEQYF

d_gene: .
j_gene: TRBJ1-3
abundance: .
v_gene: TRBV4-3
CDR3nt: TGCGCCAGCAGCCAAGATCGCTCTGGAAACACCATATATTTT
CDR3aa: CASSQDRSGNTIYF

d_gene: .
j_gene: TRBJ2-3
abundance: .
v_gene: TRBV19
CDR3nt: TGTGCCAGTAGTCTTGGTGACCGCCCTAGCACAGATACGCAGTATTTT
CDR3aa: CASSLGDRPSTDTQYF

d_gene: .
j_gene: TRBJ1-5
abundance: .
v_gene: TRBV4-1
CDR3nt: TGCGCCAGCAGCCAAGACAGGGTTCAGCCCCAGCATTTT
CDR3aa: CASSQDRVQPQHF

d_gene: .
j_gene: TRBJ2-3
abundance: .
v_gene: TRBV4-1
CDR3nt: TGCGCCAGCAGCCAAGATCCTCTTGTAGCAGATACGCAGTATTTT
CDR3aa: CASSQDPLVADTQYF

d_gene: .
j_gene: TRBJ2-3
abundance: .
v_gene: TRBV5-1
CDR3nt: TGCGCCAGCAGAAGCTATCCAGATACGCAGTATTTT
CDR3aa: CASRSYPDTQYF

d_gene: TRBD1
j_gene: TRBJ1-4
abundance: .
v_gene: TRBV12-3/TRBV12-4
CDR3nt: TGTGCCAGCAGCCGACAGGGTGGTGAAAAACTGTTTTTT
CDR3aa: CASSRQGGEKLFF

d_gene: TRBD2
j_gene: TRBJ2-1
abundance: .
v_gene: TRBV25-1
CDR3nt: TGTGCCAGCAGTGGACTAGCGGGGGCCATCTCCTACAATGAGCAGTTCTTC
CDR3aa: CASSGLAGAISYNEQFF

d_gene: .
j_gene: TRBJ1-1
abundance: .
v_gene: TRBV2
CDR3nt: TGTGCCAGCAGTGAACCGGTTTCCGGAAACACTGAAGCTTTCTTT
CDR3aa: CASSEPVSGNTEAFF

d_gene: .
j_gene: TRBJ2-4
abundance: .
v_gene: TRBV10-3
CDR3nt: TGTGCCATCAGTGAGTCCCAAGTGGCCAAAAACATTCAGTACTTC
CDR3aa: CAISESQVAKNIQYF

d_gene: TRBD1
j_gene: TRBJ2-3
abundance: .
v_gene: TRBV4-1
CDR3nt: TGCGCCAGCAGCCAAGGTCGGCCAGGGGGCTGGACAGATACGCAGTATTTT
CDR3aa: CASSQGRPGGWTDTQYF

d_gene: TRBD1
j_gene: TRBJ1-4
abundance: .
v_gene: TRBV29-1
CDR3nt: TGCAGCGTGCAAATGACAGGGAATGGGGAAAAACTGTTTTTT
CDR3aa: CSVQMTGNGEKLFF

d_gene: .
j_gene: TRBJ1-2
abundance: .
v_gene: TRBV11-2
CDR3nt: TGTGCCAGCAGCTTAGATTGGCCAGGGTCTCCCTTGGATCCTGGCTACACCTTC
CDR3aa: CASSLDWPGSPLDPGYTF

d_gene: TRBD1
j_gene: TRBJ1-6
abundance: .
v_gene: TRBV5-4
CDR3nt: TGTGCCAGCAGCGCAGGGGGCGGGAGTTCACCCCTCCACTTT
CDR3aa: CASSAGGGSSPLHF

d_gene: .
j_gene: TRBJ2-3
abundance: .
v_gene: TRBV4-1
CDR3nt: TGCGCCAGCAGCCAAGATCCTCAGACAGTTCCTAGCACAGATACGCAGTATTTT
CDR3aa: CASSQDPQTVPSTDTQYF

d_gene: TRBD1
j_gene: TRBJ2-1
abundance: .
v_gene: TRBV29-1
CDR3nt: TGCAGCGTTGAACCGACAGGGAACAATGAGCAGTTCTTC
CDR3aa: CSVEPTGNNEQFF

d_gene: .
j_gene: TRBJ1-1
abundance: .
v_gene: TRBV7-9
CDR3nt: TGTGCCAGCAGCTTAAGCCTGGGGGGCGGAAACACTGAAGCTTTCTTT
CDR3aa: CASSLSLGGGNTEAFF

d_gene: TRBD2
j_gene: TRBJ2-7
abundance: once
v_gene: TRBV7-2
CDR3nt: TGTGCCAGCAGCCTCGGGGGGACTCCCTACGAGCAGTACTTC
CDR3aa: CASSLGGTPYEQYF

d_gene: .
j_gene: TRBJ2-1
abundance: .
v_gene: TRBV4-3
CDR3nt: TGCGCCAGCAGCCAAGATTGGGGGGCGAGCTCCTACAATGAGCAGTTCTTC
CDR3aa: CASSQDWGASSYNEQFF

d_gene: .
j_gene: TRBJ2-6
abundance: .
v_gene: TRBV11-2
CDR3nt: TGTGCCAGCAGCCCTACGGGGGTTTCAGGGGCCAACGTCCTGACTTTC
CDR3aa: CASSPTGVSGANVLTF

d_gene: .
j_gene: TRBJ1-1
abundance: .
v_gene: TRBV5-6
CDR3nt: TGTGCCAGCACCACAGGACCCCTGAACACTGAAGCTTTCTTT
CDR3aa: CASTTGPLNTEAFF

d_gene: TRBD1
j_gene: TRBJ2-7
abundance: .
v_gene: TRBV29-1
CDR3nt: TGCAGCGTTGCGACAGGGCCAGGGGACTACGAGCAGTACTTC
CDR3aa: CSVATGPGDYEQYF

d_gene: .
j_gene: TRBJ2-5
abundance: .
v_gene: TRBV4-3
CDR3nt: TGCGCCAGCAGCCAAGATACTAGTAAAGAGACCCAGTACTTC
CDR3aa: CASSQDTSKETQYF

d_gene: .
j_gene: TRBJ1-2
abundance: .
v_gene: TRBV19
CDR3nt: TGTGCCAGTAGTATAGAGGGAGTTTATGGCTACACCTTC
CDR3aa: CASSIEGVYGYTF

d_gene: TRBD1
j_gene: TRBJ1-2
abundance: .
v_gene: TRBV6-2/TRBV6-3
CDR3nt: TGTGCCAGCAGTTACGTCCCGGGACAGGGGATCTATGGCTACACCTTC
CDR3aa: CASSYVPGQGIYGYTF

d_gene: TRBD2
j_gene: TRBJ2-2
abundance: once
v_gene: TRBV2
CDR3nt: TGTGCCAGCAGTGACGTGGGGGGGAGGACCGGGGAGCTGTTTTTT
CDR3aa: CASSDVGGRTGELFF

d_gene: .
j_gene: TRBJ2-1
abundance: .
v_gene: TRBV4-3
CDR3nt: TGCGCCAGCAGCCCCCGGGACCCAGGCGGCAATGAGCAGTTCTTC
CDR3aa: CASSPRDPGGNEQFF

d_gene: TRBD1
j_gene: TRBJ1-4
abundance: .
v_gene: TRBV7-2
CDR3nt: TGTGCCAGCACCCCGGACAGGGGGAGGGAAAAACTGTTTTTT
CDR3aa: CASTPDRGREKLFF

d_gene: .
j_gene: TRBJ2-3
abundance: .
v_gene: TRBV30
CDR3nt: TGTGCCTGGGCCCGACTCGGGAGTAGCACAGATACGCAGTATTTT
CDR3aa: CAWARLGSSTDTQYF

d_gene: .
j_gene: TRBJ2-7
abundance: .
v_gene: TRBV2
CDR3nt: TGTGCCAGCGGGGGGTTGGGGACCAACACCTACGAGCAGTACTTC
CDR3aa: CASGGLGTNTYEQYF

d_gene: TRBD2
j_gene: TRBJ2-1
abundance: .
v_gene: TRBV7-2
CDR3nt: TGTGCCAGCAGCTTAGCGTGGGCGGGGGATACTGAGCAGTTCTTC
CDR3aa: CASSLAWAGDTEQFF

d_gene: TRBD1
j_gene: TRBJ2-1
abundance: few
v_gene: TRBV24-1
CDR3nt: TGTGCCACCAGTGATCCCCCCGACAGGGGGCGAAATGAGCAGTTCTTC
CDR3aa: CATSDPPDRGRNEQFF

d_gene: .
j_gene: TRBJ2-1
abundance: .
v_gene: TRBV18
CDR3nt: TGTGCCAGCTCACCACTAGGGCTCTACAATGAGCAGTTCTTC
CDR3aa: CASSPLGLYNEQFF

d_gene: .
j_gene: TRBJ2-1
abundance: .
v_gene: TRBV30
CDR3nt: TGTGCCTGGAGTGAAGCCAGGTTCAGCTCCTACAATGAGCAGTTCTTC
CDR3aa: CAWSEARFSSYNEQFF

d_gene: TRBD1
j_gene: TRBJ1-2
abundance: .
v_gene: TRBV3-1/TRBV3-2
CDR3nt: TGTGCCAGCAGCCAAGAAGGGGGCGGCTATGGCTACACCTTC
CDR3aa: CASSQEGGGYGYTF

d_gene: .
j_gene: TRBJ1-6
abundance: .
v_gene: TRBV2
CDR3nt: TGTGCCAGCAGAGCACCGGGACAAGCAAATTCACCCCTCCACTTT
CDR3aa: CASRAPGQANSPLHF

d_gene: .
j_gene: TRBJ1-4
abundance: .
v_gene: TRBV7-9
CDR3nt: TGTGCCAGCAGCTTATTTGGGGCCGATGAAAAACTGTTTTTT
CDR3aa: CASSLFGADEKLFF

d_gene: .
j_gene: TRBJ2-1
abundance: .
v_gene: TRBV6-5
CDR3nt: TGTGCCAGCACCGAAGGGAACTCCTACAATGAGCAGTTCTTC
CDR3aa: CASTEGNSYNEQFF